This T cell receptor (beta chain) was profiled in a study of OX40 agonist ivuxolimab in advanced cancers. The study, taken as a whole, reports: Expanded clones belonging to CD8+ T cells outnumbered, on average, those of CD4+.

Using immunoSEQ multiplex PCR, the repertoire was profiled, and TCRdb retains in-frame clones only, with some absent. The table records about 28,000 clones, 70% to 85% of them present only once. This clone showed up just a few times. Its antigen remains unidentified. Excluded were patients having autoimmune disease history or systemic immunosuppression. V dropped 0 bases and J dropped 3; count of bases not matched to a gene: 2. This CDR3 spans 14 amino acids. Looked up from germline, CDR1 is SGHVS and CDR2 is FQNEAQ. The TCR comes from an adult with an advanced solid tumor such as melanoma, head and neck, liver or kidney cancer. J is TRBJ2-7 and V is TRBV7-8, with 7 bases matching TRBD2. This specimen consisted of CD4+ or CD8+ T cells sorted from blood, obtained in a trial of the OX40 agonist ivuxolimab. The CDR3 reads CASSLAGGGYEQYF. CDR3 nucleotide sequence: TGTGCCAGCAGCTTAGCGGGGGGGGGCTACGAGCAGTACTTC.